This T cell receptor (beta chain) is from a study of T-cell memory formation after mild COVID-19. General observations from the study: Pre-infection memory carried some responding clones, suggesting that cross-reactive memory joined. Shrinking CD4+ clones were chiefly CM and EM; CD8+ ones were chiefly EMRA.

A remark on this clonotype: The target antigen is unknown.

Via MiXCR, TCRdb re-called the 5' RACE reads, giving one row per CDR3 protein. The data contain 550,000 to 700,000 distinct CDR3 sequences, about 18% of them singletons. This TCR was recovered from an adult woman who had mild COVID-19 (a few samples of this study predate the infection). Cell type and time point are not known. The sequencing input was PBMCs or a T cell subset sorted from them (not recorded which).

The CDR3 nucleotides are TGTGCCAGCAGGTCCGGGACAGGGGCGAACACCGGGGAGCTGTTTTTT. Amino acids: CASRSGTGANTGELFF. The V and J genes are TRBV6-1 and TRBJ2-2, with 10 bases lining up with TRBD1. V lost 6 bases and J lost 0; bases outside the gene matches: 4. Germline values: CDR1 MNHNS, CDR2 SASEGT. This CDR3 has 16 residues.